The present T cell receptor (beta chain) was sequenced within a study of early T cells in non-severe SARS-CoV-2 infection. Overall study results and limits: VDJdb-based matching was biased toward anti-spike CD8 responses and missed private and CD4 specificities.

V was shortened by 3 bases and J by 5 bases, with 14 bases between the two germline ends. Germline V gives CDR1 LGHDT, CDR2 YNNKEL (reference sequence). CDR3 size: 15 residues. Unique molecular identifier tags were affixed to discrete cDNA molecules. One entry per CDR3 protein, called by TCRdb with MiXCR from the 5' RACE reads. The data hold tens of thousands of distinct CDR3 sequences, with roughly 9.2% observed a single time. There are many counts of this clonotype. Its antigen is currently unknown. The receptor's source is an adult who was a healthcare worker with PCR-confirmed SARS-CoV-2 infection or an uninfected control (not recorded which). The V call is TRBV3-1, the J call TRBJ1-5; D may be TRBD1 (5 bases). The sequenced material came from whole blood. For the CDR3, the DNA is TGTGCCAGCAGCCAGACTACCGGGACGGATCAGCCCCAGCATTTT. Its protein is CASSQTTGTDQPQHF.